The present entry profiles one TCR beta chain with its context. In the original analysis: Reference gene primers were amplified, and this amplification served to estimate nucleated cell counts. Assay used: immunoSEQ multiplex PCR; TCRdb lists only in-frame clones, some missing. D and trimming were read from the DNA, whereas the V and J calls and clone size are those reported in that table. This repertoire shows more than 150,000 clones, around four fifths found once; its top ten account for roughly 2.9%. This sample was included in a study of blood T cell repertoires in COVID-19. At the level of the study: COVID-19 samples from acute and convalescent phases originated in the United States, Italy and Spain. Nucleic acid was either cDNA or gDNA, and it came from T cells, B-cell-depleted T cells, or PBMCs.

The CDR3 length is 17 residues. In germline, CDR1 is SGHTS, CDR2 YDEGEE. Deletions cut 4 bases from V and 8 bases from J, with 24 bases between. The source is an older woman with acute or convalescent COVID-19. The sample was peripheral blood. The V and J genes are TRBV5-8 and TRBJ1-4; D remains unclear. The CDR3 region is CASSPPPGSLGSEKLFF. The CDR3 bases are TGTGCCAGCAGCCCCCCGCCCGGTTCGTTGGGGAGCGAAAAACTGTTTTTT.